The 5 T cell receptor beta chains below all came from one sample that was sequenced in a study of blood T cell repertoires in COVID-19. TCRdb keeps only in-frame clones here, not all; method: immunoSEQ multiplex PCR. This sample has around 100,000 clones; around 87% occur once, and the top ten carry about 16%. The sequenced material came from peripheral blood. These receptors all stem from a human donor in a cohort sampled during active COVID-19.

The chain combines TRBV7-2 with TRBJ1-1; D gene ambiguous. The CDR3 runs 14 residues. Germline values: CDR1 SGHTA, CDR2 FQGNSA. Trimming removed 1 base at V and 0 bases at J, with 6 bases between. The CDR3 sequence is CASSLVNMNTEAFF. The CDR3 DNA reads as TGTGCCAGCAGCTTAGTTAATATGAACACTGAAGCTTTCTTT.

The J gene is TRBJ2-1, the V gene TRBV7-9; 8 nucleotides match TRBD2. CDR1 SEHNR and CDR2 FQNEAQ come from the germline V gene (reference sequence). J lost 2 bases, V lost 1 base, and 4 bases had no gene match. The CDR3 contains 16 residues. CDR3 loop: CASSLEAGGTYNEQFF. CDR3 sequence (DNA): TGTGCCAGCAGCTTAGAGGCGGGAGGCACCTACAATGAGCAGTTCTTC.

The V gene is TRBV2, the J gene TRBJ2-1; TRBD2 matches 11 bases. V shed 7 bases and J 7 bases; nucleotides not matched to a gene: 15. Germline V gene sequence: CDR1 SNHLY, CDR2 FYNNEI. This CDR3 is built from 17 residues. CDR3 region: CASKEGLAGGWGNEQFF. Here the CDR3 DNA reads TGTGCCAGCAAAGAAGGGCTAGCGGGGGGTTGGGGGAATGAGCAGTTCTTC.

This chain links TRBV6-6 with TRBJ1-3; the D gene is possibly TRBD1 (5 bases). The V gene's germline CDR1 is MNHNY and CDR2 SVGAGI (reference sequence). V gave up 2 bases and J gave up 0 bases, with 11 bases separating them. The CDR3 covers 16 residues. For the CDR3, the DNA is TGTGCCAGCAGTTACGGGGCCCAGAACTCTGGAAACACCATATATTTT. It is translated as CASSYGAQNSGNTIYF.

This chain uses TRBV5-4 with TRBJ1-2, with a possible D match to TRBD1 (6 bases). Trimming took off 4 bases at V and 4 bases at J, with 17 bases between the two ends. In germline, CDR1 is SGHNT, CDR2 YYREEE (reference sequence). CDR3 size: 15 residues. The CDR3 region has the DNA TGTGCCAGCAGCCCCGGGGGGGGGCAGGGCTATGGCTACACCTTC. Protein product: CASSPGGGQGYGYTF.